This record looks at one TCR beta chain sequence and its context. Carried by each TCR cDNA molecule was a unique molecular identifier. TCRdb used MiXCR to reprocess the 5' RACE reads, holding one entry per CDR3 protein. The repertoire holds 65,000 to 85,000 distinct CDR3 sequences, with approximately 18% as singletons. The sample is drawn from a study of spatial heterogeneity in lung cancer. At the level of the study: Fewer alpha-chain than beta-chain sequences were consistently detected.

Trimming took off 5 bases at V and 2 bases at J, with 14 bases between the two ends. In germline, CDR1 is SGHTA, CDR2 FQGNSA. This CDR3 contains 15 residues. Time point: sample taken at primary tumor resection. Researchers sequenced whole RNA taken from tumor, nontumor lung or frozen PBMC without sorting. Donors were around 70 untreated early-stage non-small cell lung cancer patients. This sequence originates from a male donor with early-stage non-small cell lung cancer. This material consisted of PBMCs, taken at surgery. The chain has TRBV7-2 and TRBJ2-3; D not certain. The CDR3, as DNA: TGTGCCAGCAGCCCCGCCCTGGTAGCCACAGATACGCAGTATTTT. This gives the protein CASSPALVATDTQYF.